This T cell receptor beta chain was recorded in a study of blood T cell repertoires in COVID-19. Study-wide context: Acute and convalescent COVID-19 samples came from the United States, Italy and Spain.

Per the study methods: It was from reference gene primer amplification that nucleated cell counts were estimated. TCRdb's copy holds only in-frame clones and misses some; the assay was immunoSEQ multiplex PCR. V and J calls and clone size are as listed in that table; D and trimming were resolved from the DNA. The sample lists around 330,000 clones, approximately 90% occurring once. Recruitment covered about two dozen US areas and drew participants whose ages spanned roughly 18 to 90 years. Cohort 3 donors counted as recovered after two negative PCRs, clearance, or resolved symptoms. The CDR3 extends over 19 amino acids. V lost 3 bases and J lost 2, with 24 bases in between.

The chain links TRBV23-1 to TRBJ2-3, with no clear D. TRBV23-1 is an ORF; its function is uncertain. The sequence derives from a woman younger than 30 who had recovered from COVID-19. Sequenced sample: PBMCs or T cells enriched from blood (not recorded which). In DNA form, the CDR3 reads TGCGCCAGCAGTCAGACCGTTTCCCTCCCTGGCGGAGACACAGATACGCAGTATTTT. Protein sequence: CASSQTVSLPGGDTDTQYF.